The next 7 T cell receptor beta chains were all read from a single sample in a study of regulatory T cells in long-lasting Graves disease. In building TCR beta libraries, iRepertoire HTBI primers were used together with Arm-PCR of CDR3 regions. TCRdb processed the multiplex PCR reads anew with MiXCR; each CDR3 protein has one entry. The sample lists about 470,000 distinct CDR3 sequences; about a sixth were seen once. Described time point: newly diagnosed GD, antithyroid drugs for less than 3 months. The authors made the TCR library using RNA they extracted from PBMCs. The same data also contributed to another study, on T cells in Graves' hyperthyroidism and ophthalmopathy.

Sequencing was performed on peripheral blood mononuclear cells (PBMCs), taken at new diagnosis, from a patient treated with antithyroid drugs. These receptors were obtained from a man aged 35 to 55 with Graves disease.

This clonotype was counted between two and nine times. The genes are TRBV6-1 and TRBJ1-5, with 10 bases that match TRBD1. The CDR3 sequence is 14 residues long. The germline CDR1 and CDR2 sequences are MNHNS and SASEGT. V was pared by 6 bases and J by 1 base, with 0 bases of the junction left unmatched. The CDR3 DNA sequence: TGTGCCAGCAGGGACAGGGGGAGCAATCAGCCCCAGCATTTT. Translated: CASRDRGSNQPQHF.

The gene calls are TRBV19 and TRBJ2-5, with D uncertain. Trimming took off 3 bases at V and 4 bases at J, with 18 bases between the two ends. Germline values: CDR1 LNHDA, CDR2 SQIVND (reference sequence). CDR3 length: 16 amino acids. The CDR3 DNA reads TGTGCCAGTAGTATCGGCGGTGATCCGGTGGGAGAGACCCAGTACTTC. Translation: CASSIGGDPVGETQYF.

The rearrangement joins TRBV6-2 or TRBV6-3 to TRBJ2-2; 12 nucleotides agree with TRBD2. V lost 6 bases and J lost 9; bases outside the gene matches: 5. The CDR3 is 14 amino acids. Per the germline V gene, CDR1 is MNHEY and CDR2 is SVGEGT. CDR3: CASSRGLAGRELFF. The CDR3 region has the DNA TGTGCCAGCAGCCGCGGACTAGCGGGAAGGGAGCTGTTTTTT.

This clonotype was picked up many times. The CDR3 coding sequence is TGTGCCAGCAGCTTAGATCGCCCTAGCGGCTACGAGCAGTACTTC. It yields the protein CASSLDRPSGYEQYF. The chain joins TRBV11-2 to TRBJ2-7, with 7 bases aligning to TRBD2. The CDR3 is 15 amino acids. Germline-derived CDR1 and CDR2 are SGHAT and FQNNGV. The junction had 5 bases not matched to a gene; V was cut back by 0 bases and J by 3 bases.

DNA for the CDR3: TGTGCCAGCAGCAGGACTAGCGGGACCGACGAGCAGTACTTC. Translated, it gives CASSRTSGTDEQYF. The chain uses TRBV6-1 and TRBJ2-7; 12 bases are shared with TRBD2. This CDR3 is 14 amino acids long. The germline CDR1 and CDR2 sequences are MNHNS and SASEGT. V gave up 6 bases and J gave up 5 bases; unmatched junction bases: 5.

This clonotype was seen ten or more times. Here the CDR3 DNA reads TGTGCCTCCACGAGGGCGGGACCGAAAAACATTCAGTACTTC. This gives the protein CASTRAGPKNIQYF. The chain combines TRBV28 with TRBJ2-4; maybe TRBD2 (6 bases). The CDR3 covers 14 residues. The V and J ends lost 11 bases and 4 bases respectively, with 18 bases between them. Germline CDR1 and CDR2: MDHEN and SYDVKM.

This clonotype was observed many times. The chain joins TRBV27 to TRBJ2-2; D uncertain. Trimming removed 7 bases from V and 5 bases from J, with 17 bases in between. Per germline, CDR1 MNHEY and CDR2 SMNVEV (reference sequence). The CDR3 is 15 residues long. In DNA form, the CDR3 reads TGTGCCAGCAACCCGGGTTGGGCGCGGACCGGGGAGCTGTTTTTT. Translating gives CASNPGWARTGELFF.